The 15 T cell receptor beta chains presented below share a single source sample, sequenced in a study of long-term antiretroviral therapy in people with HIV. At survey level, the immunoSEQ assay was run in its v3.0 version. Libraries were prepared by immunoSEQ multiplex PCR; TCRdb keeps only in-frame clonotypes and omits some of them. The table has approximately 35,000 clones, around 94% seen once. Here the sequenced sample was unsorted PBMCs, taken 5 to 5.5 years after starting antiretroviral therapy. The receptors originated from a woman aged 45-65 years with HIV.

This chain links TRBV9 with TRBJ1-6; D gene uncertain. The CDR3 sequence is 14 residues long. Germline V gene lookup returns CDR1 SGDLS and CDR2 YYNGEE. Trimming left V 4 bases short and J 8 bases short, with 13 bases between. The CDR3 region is CASSLSGGDSPLHF. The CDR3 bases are TGTGCCAGCAGCTTAAGTGGCGGGGATTCACCCCTCCACTTT.

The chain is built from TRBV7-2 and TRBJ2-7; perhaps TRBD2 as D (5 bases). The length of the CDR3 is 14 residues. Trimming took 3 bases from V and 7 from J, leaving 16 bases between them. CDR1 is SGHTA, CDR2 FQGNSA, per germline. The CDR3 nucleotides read TGTGCCAGCAGCTTCTCCCTAGCCTCACGGGAGCAGTACTTC. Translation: CASSFSLASREQYF.

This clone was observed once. The CDR3 coding sequence is TGCGCCAGCAGCTTGGCGGGGACTGATTATTCACCCCTCCACTTT. It yields the protein CASSLAGTDYSPLHF. This rearrangement joins TRBV5-1 to TRBJ1-6; D might be TRBD1 (5 bases). Trimming cost V 0 bases and J 8 bases, with 12 bases left between them. CDR1 SGHRS and CDR2 YFSETQ come from the germline V gene. The CDR3 sequence is 15 residues long. The whole variable domain, remainder taken from reference TRBV5-1 and TRBJ1-6, is KAGVTQTPRYLIKTRGQQVTLSCSPISGHRSVSWYQQTPGQGLQFLFEYFSETQRNKGNFPGRFSGRQFSNSRSEMNVSTLELGDSALYLCASSLAGTDYSPLHFGNGTRLTVT.

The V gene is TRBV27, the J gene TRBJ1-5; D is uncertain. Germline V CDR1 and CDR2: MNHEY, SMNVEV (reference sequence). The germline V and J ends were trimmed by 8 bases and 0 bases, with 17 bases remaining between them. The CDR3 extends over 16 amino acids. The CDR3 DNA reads TGTGCCAGCGGAACCGAGGCTCCGTATAGCAATCAGCCCCAGCATTTT. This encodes CASGTEAPYSNQPQHF.

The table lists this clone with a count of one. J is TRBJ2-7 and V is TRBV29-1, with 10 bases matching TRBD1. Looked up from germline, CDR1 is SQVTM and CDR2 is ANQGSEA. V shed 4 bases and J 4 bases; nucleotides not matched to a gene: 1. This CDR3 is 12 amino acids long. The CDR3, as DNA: TGCAGCGTTGGACAGGGGGCATACGAGCAGTACTTC. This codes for CSVGQGAYEQYF.

The CDR3 DNA is TGTGCCAGCAGCGTAGGCCCTAGCGGGGGCCTTAGCACAGATACGCAGTATTTT. This codes for CASSVGPSGGLSTDTQYF. The chain is built from TRBV9 and TRBJ2-3, with 10 nucleotides matching TRBD2. The CDR3 is 18 residues long. V lost 0 bases and J lost 0; bases outside the gene matches: 7. Germline values: CDR1 SGDLS, CDR2 YYNGEE. Looking up the rest from reference TRBV9 and TRBJ2-3 gives the full variable domain: DSGVTQTPKHLITATGQRVTLRCSPRSGDLSVYWYQQSLDQGLQFLIQYYNGEERAKGNILERFSAQQFPDLHSELNLSSLELGDSALYFCASSVGPSGGLSTDTQYFGPGTRLTVL.

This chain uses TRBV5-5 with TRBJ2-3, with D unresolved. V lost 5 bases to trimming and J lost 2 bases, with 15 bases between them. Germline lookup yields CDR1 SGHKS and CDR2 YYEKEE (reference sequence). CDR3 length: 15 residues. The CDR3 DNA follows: TGTGCCAGCAGTGTTTTGAGTGGGCTCACAGATACGCAGTATTTT. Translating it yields CASSVLSGLTDTQYF.

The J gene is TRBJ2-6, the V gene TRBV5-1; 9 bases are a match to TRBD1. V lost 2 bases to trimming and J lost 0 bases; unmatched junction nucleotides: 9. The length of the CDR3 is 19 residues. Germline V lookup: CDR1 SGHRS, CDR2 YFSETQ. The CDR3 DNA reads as TGCGCCAGCAGCTTCCGGACAGGGGCCCTCATCTCTGGGGCCAACGTCCTGACTTTC. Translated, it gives CASSFRTGALISGANVLTF.

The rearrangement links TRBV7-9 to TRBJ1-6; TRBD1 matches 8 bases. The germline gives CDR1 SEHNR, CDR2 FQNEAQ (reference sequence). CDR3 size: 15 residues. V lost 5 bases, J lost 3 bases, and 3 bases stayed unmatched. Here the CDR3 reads CASSTGGGYNSPLHF. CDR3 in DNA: TGTGCCAGCAGCACAGGGGGAGGCTATAATTCACCCCTCCACTTT.

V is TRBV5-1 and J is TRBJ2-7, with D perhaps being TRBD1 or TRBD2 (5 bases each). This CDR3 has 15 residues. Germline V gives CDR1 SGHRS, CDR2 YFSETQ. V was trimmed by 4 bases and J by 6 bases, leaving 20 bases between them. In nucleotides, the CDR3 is TGCGCCAGCAGCCCGTACGAGGTGGGACGGGGCGAGCAGTACTTC. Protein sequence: CASSPYEVGRGEQYF. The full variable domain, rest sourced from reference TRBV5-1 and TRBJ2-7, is KAGVTQTPRYLIKTRGQQVTLSCSPISGHRSVSWYQQTPGQGLQFLFEYFSETQRNKGNFPGRFSGRQFSNSRSEMNVSTLELGDSALYLCASSPYEVGRGEQYFGPGTRLTVT.

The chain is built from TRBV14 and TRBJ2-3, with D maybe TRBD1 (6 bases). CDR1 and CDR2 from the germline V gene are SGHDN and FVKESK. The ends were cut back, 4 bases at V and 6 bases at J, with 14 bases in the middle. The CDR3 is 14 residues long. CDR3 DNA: TGTGCCAGCAGCCTTCGGACAGCTCGCGATACGCAGTATTTT. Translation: CASSLRTARDTQYF.

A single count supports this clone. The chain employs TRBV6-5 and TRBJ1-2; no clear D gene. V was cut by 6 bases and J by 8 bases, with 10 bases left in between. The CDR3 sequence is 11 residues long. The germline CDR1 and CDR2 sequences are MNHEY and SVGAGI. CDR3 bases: TGTGCCAGCAGCTTCCCGGCCGGCTACACCTTC. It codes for CASSFPAGYTF.

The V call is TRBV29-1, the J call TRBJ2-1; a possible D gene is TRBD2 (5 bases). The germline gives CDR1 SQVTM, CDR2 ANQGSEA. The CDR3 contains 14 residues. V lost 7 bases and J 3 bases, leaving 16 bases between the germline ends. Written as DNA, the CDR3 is TGCAGCGGGCGGTTTCGGGGTAGCTACAATGAGCAGTTCTTC. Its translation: CSGRFRGSYNEQFF.

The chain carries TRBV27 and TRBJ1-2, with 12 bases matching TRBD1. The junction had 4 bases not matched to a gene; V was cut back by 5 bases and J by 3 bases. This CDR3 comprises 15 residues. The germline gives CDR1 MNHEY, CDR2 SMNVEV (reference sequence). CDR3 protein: CASSGGTGGYYGYTF. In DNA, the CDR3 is TGTGCCAGCAGTGGTGGGACAGGGGGCTACTATGGCTACACCTTC.

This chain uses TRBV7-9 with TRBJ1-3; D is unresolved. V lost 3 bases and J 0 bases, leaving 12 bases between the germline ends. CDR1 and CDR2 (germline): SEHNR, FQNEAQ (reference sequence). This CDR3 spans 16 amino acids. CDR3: CASSFSGINSGNTIYF. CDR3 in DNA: TGTGCCAGCAGCTTTTCGGGGATTAACTCTGGAAACACCATATATTTT.